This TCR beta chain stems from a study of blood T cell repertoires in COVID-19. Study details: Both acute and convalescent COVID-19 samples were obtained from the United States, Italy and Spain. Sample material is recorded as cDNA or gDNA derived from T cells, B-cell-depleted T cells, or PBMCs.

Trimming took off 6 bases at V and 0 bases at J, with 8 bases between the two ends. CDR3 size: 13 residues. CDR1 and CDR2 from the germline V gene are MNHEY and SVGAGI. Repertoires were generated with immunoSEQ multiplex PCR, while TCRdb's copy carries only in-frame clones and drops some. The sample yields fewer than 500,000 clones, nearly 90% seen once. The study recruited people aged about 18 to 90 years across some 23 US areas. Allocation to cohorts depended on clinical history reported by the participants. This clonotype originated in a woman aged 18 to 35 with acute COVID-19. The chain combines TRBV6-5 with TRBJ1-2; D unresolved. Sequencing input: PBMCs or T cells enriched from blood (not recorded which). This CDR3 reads CASSLVPNYGYTF. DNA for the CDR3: TGTGCCAGCAGCCTCGTCCCTAACTATGGCTACACCTTC.